What follows are 20 T cell receptor beta chains derived from one specimen sequenced in a study of cytomegalovirus exposure and HLA in healthy donors. This PCR relied on a set of 60 Vbeta primers and 13 Jbeta primers. Assay: immunoSEQ multiplex PCR; the TCRdb copy retains only in-frame clones and omits some. The sample has fewer than 200,000 clones, roughly two thirds seen once. Sequenced material: PBMCs. These receptor sequences come from a woman in her late teens or twenties in good health and CMV-seropositive.

V gene TRBV4-1 combines with J gene TRBJ2-7; possibly TRBD1 for D (6 bases). This CDR3 is 14 amino acids long. Trimming took 4 bases from V and 0 from J, leaving 10 bases between them. The germline CDR1 and CDR2 sequences are MGHRA and YSYEKL. CDR3 residues: CASSRTGSSYEQYF. CDR3 sequence (DNA): TGCGCCAGCAGCCGTACAGGGAGCTCCTACGAGCAGTACTTC.

The chain recombines TRBV2 with TRBJ2-7, with D tentatively TRBD2 (5 bases). CDR1 and CDR2 from the germline V gene are SNHLY and FYNNEI. This CDR3 contains 11 residues. V shed 9 bases and J shed 3 bases, with 9 bases lying between them. The CDR3, as DNA: TGTGCCAGGCGAGAGGGCTACGAGCAGTACTTC. Protein: CARREGYEQYF.

The gene calls are TRBV28 and TRBJ2-3, with 15 positions matching TRBD2. Germline V gives CDR1 MDHEN, CDR2 SYDVKM. The CDR3 sequence is 17 residues long. V dropped 1 base and J dropped 4; count of bases not matched to a gene: 3. CDR3 amino acids: CASSLYGLAGGADTQYF. CDR3 nucleotides: TGTGCCAGCAGTTTATATGGACTAGCGGGGGGGGCAGATACGCAGTATTTT.

This chain joins TRBV28 and TRBJ1-5, with 9 bases aligning to TRBD1. This CDR3 is built from 16 residues. Germline V CDR1 and CDR2: MDHEN, SYDVKM. J was trimmed by 5 bases and V by 5 bases; bases with no gene match: 10. The CDR3 spells CASSRPGQGDDQPQHF. CDR3 nucleotide sequence: TGTGCCAGCAGTCGACCGGGACAGGGAGACGATCAGCCCCAGCATTTT.

The chain joins TRBV5-1 to TRBJ1-2, with D maybe TRBD1 (6 bases). CDR1 and CDR2 from the germline V gene are SGHRS and YFSETQ. This CDR3 is built from 13 residues. V lost 4 bases and J 3 bases, leaving 10 bases between the germline ends. The CDR3 sequence is CASSRQDYYGYTF. CDR3 DNA: TGCGCCAGCAGCCGACAGGACTACTATGGCTACACCTTC.

The chain joins TRBV11-2 to TRBJ2-3, with D maybe TRBD1 (6 bases). V gave up 5 bases and J gave up 5 bases, with 11 bases separating them. Germline V gene lookup returns CDR1 SGHAT and CDR2 FQNNGV. CDR3 length equals 13 residues. The CDR3 bases are TGTGCCAGCAGCCGTCTGGACAGAGATACGCAGTATTTT. Translating it yields CASSRLDRDTQYF.

This clone was observed a few times. The rearrangement links TRBV10-3 to TRBJ2-3; 10 bases match TRBD2. V trimming: 3 bases; J trimming: 7 bases; junction bases outside the gene matches: 4. The CDR3 extends over 14 amino acids. Looked up from germline, CDR1 is ENHRY and CDR2 is SYGVKD. CDR3: CAISDRTSGNTQYF. CDR3 nucleotides: TGTGCCATCAGTGACCGGACTAGCGGAAATACGCAGTATTTT.

The chain combines TRBV11-1 with TRBJ2-1; a weak D match, TRBD2 (5 bases). This CDR3 has 17 residues. Per the germline V gene, CDR1 is SGHAT and CDR2 is FQDESV (reference sequence). V lost 0 bases and J 0 bases, leaving 12 bases between the germline ends. CDR3 loop: CASSLAFSASSYNEQFF. The DNA for the CDR3 is TGTGCCAGCAGCTTAGCGTTTAGCGCGAGCTCCTACAATGAGCAGTTCTTC.

This chain joins TRBV20-1 and TRBJ1-2, with D unresolved. Germline CDR1 and CDR2: DFQATT and SNEGSKA (reference sequence). With 6 bases removed from V and 4 bases from J, the gap between germline ends came to 9 bases. The CDR3 loop spans 11 amino acids. In nucleotides, the CDR3 is TGCAGTGCCTTCGGGGTCTATGGCTACACCTTC. Translating gives CSAFGVYGYTF.

With respect to this clone: Other DNA sequences in the sample encode the same CDR3. The chain uses TRBV5-1 and TRBJ2-2; TRBD1 is a possible D gene (5 bases). V was pared by 2 bases and J by 6 bases, with 14 bases between. CDR1 is SGHRS and CDR2 is YFSETQ in the germline V gene. The CDR3 covers 15 residues. This chain's CDR3 is CASSLRPGRSGELFF. The DNA of the CDR3 is TGCGCCAGCAGCTTACGTCCAGGGCGGTCCGGGGAGCTGTTTTTT.

V gene TRBV5-5 combines with J gene TRBJ1-2; D unclear. From germline, CDR1 is SGHKS and CDR2 YYEKEE (reference sequence). This CDR3 is 13 amino acids long. The germline V and J ends were trimmed by 1 base and 8 bases, with 12 bases remaining between them. CDR3 in amino acids: CASSLIQAIGYTF. In DNA form, the CDR3 reads TGTGCCAGCAGCTTGATCCAGGCAATCGGCTACACCTTC.

The gene calls are TRBV5-6 and TRBJ2-5, with 7 nucleotides matching TRBD1. The CDR3 runs to 15 residues. Trimming at V came to 0 bases and at J to 3 bases, leaving 5 bases not matched to a gene. Germline loops: CDR1 SGHDT, CDR2 YYEEEE. The CDR3 loop reads CASSLVGTVKETQYF. The CDR3 region has the DNA TGTGCCAGCAGCTTGGTAGGGACAGTCAAAGAGACCCAGTACTTC.

On this clone: Other nucleotide sequences from this sample produce the same CDR3. This chain links TRBV30 with TRBJ2-7; 7 bases are shared with TRBD1. This CDR3 spans 15 amino acids. Germline CDR1 and CDR2: GTSNPN and SVGIG (reference sequence). V shed 7 bases and J 0 bases; nucleotides not matched to a gene: 12. CDR3 sequence reads: CAYTPGQRSSYEQYF. Here the CDR3 DNA reads TGTGCCTACACACCGGGACAGAGAAGCTCCTACGAGCAGTACTTC.

A few counts support this clone. V gene TRBV27 combines with J gene TRBJ2-7, with D possibly being TRBD1 (6 bases). The CDR3 extends over 15 amino acids. Trimming removed 2 bases from V and 0 bases from J, with 11 bases in between. Germline values: CDR1 MNHEY, CDR2 SMNVEV (reference sequence). The CDR3 nucleotides read TGTGCCAGCAGTTTACTTCAGGGGAGCTCCTACGAGCAGTACTTC. Its translation: CASSLLQGSSYEQYF.

V usage is TRBV5-1 and J usage is TRBJ2-2; 11 bases map to TRBD2. V gave up 3 bases and J gave up 4 bases; unmatched junction bases: 2. The CDR3 spans 15 residues. CDR1 is SGHRS, CDR2 YFSETQ, per germline. The CDR3 protein is CASSSLAGGTGELFF. The DNA of the CDR3 is TGCGCCAGCAGCTCCCTAGCGGGGGGCACCGGGGAGCTGTTTTTT.

The chain carries TRBV5-1 and TRBJ1-1; tentatively, D is TRBD1 (6 bases). Trimming removed 4 bases at V and 1 base at J, with 11 bases between. Germline loops: CDR1 SGHRS, CDR2 YFSETQ. CDR3 size: 14 residues. DNA of the CDR3: TGCGCCAGCAGCCTGGGACATCCGAACACTGAAGCTTTCTTT. It encodes CASSLGHPNTEAFF.

The chain couples TRBV2 to TRBJ2-7; D ambiguous. The CDR3 length is 15 residues. Per germline, CDR1 SNHLY and CDR2 FYNNEI. With 5 bases removed from V and 4 bases from J, the gap between germline ends came to 18 bases. CDR3 DNA: TGTGCCAGCAGTAGAGAGACACCACCCCTTTACGAGCAGTACTTC. Protein product: CASSRETPPLYEQYF.

The rearrangement links TRBV18 to TRBJ2-1; TRBD1 is a possible D gene (6 bases). Germline values: CDR1 KGHSH, CDR2 LQKENI. The CDR3 length is 15 residues. Trimming took off 3 bases at V and 4 bases at J, with 13 bases between the two ends. CDR3 sequence reads: CASSPQGSPYNEQFF. In nucleotides, the CDR3 is TGTGCCAGCTCACCTCAGGGGTCCCCTTACAATGAGCAGTTCTTC. Combining the CDR3 with reference TRBV18 and TRBJ2-1 gives the whole variable domain NAGVMQNPRHLVRRRGQEARLRCSPMKGHSHVYWYRQLPEEGLKFMVYLQKENIIDESGMPKERFSAEFPKEGPSILRIQQVVRGDSAAYFCASSPQGSPYNEQFFGPGTRLTVL.

The gene calls are TRBV2 and TRBJ2-5; the D is unclear. The germline V gene encodes CDR1 SNHLY and CDR2 FYNNEI. The CDR3 is made up of 11 amino acids. Trimming took 6 bases from V and 2 from J, leaving 4 bases between them. The CDR3 region has the DNA TGTGCCAGCAGATTACAAGAGACCCAGTACTTC. The encoded protein is CASRLQETQYF.

This clone was recorded only once. The V call is TRBV19, the J call TRBJ2-3; D possibly corresponds to TRBD1 (6 bases). This CDR3 contains 14 residues. Trimming took 3 bases from V and 4 from J, leaving 11 bases between them. Germline CDR1 is LNHDA and CDR2 is SQIVND (reference sequence). Written as DNA, the CDR3 is TGTGCCAGTAGTATCCAGGGGTGGGCAGATACGCAGTATTTT. Encoded protein: CASSIQGWADTQYF.